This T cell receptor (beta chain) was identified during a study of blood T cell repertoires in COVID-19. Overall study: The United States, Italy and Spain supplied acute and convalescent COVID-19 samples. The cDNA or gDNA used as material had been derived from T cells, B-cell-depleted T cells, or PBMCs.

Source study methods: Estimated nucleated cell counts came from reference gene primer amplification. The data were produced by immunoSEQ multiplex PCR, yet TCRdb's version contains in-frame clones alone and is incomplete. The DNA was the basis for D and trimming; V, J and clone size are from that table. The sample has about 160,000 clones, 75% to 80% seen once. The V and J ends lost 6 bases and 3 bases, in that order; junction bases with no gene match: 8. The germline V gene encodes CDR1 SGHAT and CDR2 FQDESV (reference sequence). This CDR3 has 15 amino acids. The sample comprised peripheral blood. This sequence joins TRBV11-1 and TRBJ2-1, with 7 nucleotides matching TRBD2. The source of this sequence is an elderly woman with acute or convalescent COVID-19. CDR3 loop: CASSGGGTNYNEQFF. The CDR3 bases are TGTGCCAGCAGTGGGGGGGGGACCAACTACAATGAGCAGTTCTTC.